This T cell receptor beta chain was identified during a study of blood T cell repertoires in COVID-19. Background on the study: Sites in the United States, Italy and Spain provided acute and convalescent COVID-19 samples. The cDNA or gDNA used as material had been derived from T cells, B-cell-depleted T cells, or PBMCs.

Trimming took 5 bases from V and 7 from J, leaving 8 bases between them. The CDR3 is made up of 11 amino acids. In the source study's methods: Scientists estimated how many nucleated cells there were by amplifying reference gene primers. Using immunoSEQ multiplex PCR, the repertoire was profiled, and TCRdb retains in-frame clones only, with some absent. That table furnishes V, J and clone size, whereas the DNA furnished D and trimming. The sample has fewer than 300,000 clones, 81% seen once. This TCR was recovered from a woman aged 55-75 years with active or convalescent COVID-19. Source material: peripheral blood. The rearrangement links TRBV12-3 or TRBV12-4 to TRBJ1-1; the D is unclear. The CDR3 loop is CASSPRYEAFF. The CDR3 DNA follows: TGTGCCAGCAGTCCCCGTTATGAAGCTTTCTTT.